These 22 T cell receptor beta chains originate from one sample sequenced in a study of shared clonotypes between healthy human individuals. Libraries were prepared by immunoSEQ multiplex PCR; TCRdb keeps only in-frame clonotypes and omits some of them. The sample consists of approximately 2.3 million clones, 90% to 95% of them appearing once. Sequenced sample: naive CD4+ T cells from PBMCs. Subset noted: CD45RA+ positively selected. These receptors were collected from a man between 18 and 29 years old in good health. Some clones in this sample may be carry-over from other donors' samples.

This rearrangement joins TRBV10-2 to TRBJ2-3, with D perhaps matching TRBD2 (6 bases). The CDR3 consists of 15 residues. The V gene lost 8 bases and the J gene lost 2 bases, with 17 bases spanning the gap. The germline gives CDR1 WSHSY, CDR2 SAAADI. CDR3 in amino acids: CASGPLADPTDTQYF. The CDR3 DNA sequence: TGCGCCAGCGGACCCTTAGCGGACCCCACAGATACGCAGTATTTT.

The CDR3 loop is CASSLAGIDYEQYF. DNA of the CDR3: TGTGCCAGCAGCTTAGCCGGGATAGACTACGAGCAGTACTTC. The chain has TRBV7-3 and TRBJ2-7; perhaps TRBD2 as D (5 bases). The V end lost 2 bases, the J end lost 3 bases, and 11 bases lay between the germline ends. The germline V gene has CDR1 SGHTA and CDR2 FQGTGA. This CDR3 is built from 14 residues.

CDR3 residues: CASSLAPQPGEQYF. CDR3 in DNA: TGCGCCAGCAGCTTGGCCCCCCAACCGGGAGAGCAGTACTTC. The V and J genes are TRBV5-1 and TRBJ2-7; a weak D match, TRBD2 (5 bases). Germline V gene sequence: CDR1 SGHRS, CDR2 YFSETQ. V was cut by 0 bases and J by 7 bases, with 14 bases left in between. The CDR3 has 14 residues.

The V call is TRBV10-3, the J call TRBJ2-7, with 14 bases aligning to TRBD2. This CDR3 comprises 16 residues. Germline-derived CDR1 and CDR2 are ENHRY and SYGVKD. Trimming at V came to 8 bases and at J to 4 bases, leaving 10 bases not matched to a gene. This chain's CDR3 is CAIPEGTSGSGYEQYF. CDR3 nucleotides: TGTGCCATCCCCGAGGGGACTAGCGGGAGTGGATACGAGCAGTACTTC.

V gene TRBV6-1 combines with J gene TRBJ2-5; tentative D call: TRBD2 (6 bases). The CDR3 is made up of 15 amino acids. The V and J ends lost 8 bases and 4 bases respectively, with 20 bases between them. Germline V gene data show CDR1 as MNHNS and CDR2 as SASEGT. CDR3 loop: CASGGSRVYGETQYF. The CDR3, as DNA: TGTGCCAGCGGGGGGAGTCGGGTCTACGGAGAGACCCAGTACTTC.

The chain employs TRBV29-1 and TRBJ2-7; D is possibly TRBD2 (6 bases). The CDR3 is 9 amino acids. CDR1 and CDR2 (germline): SQVTM, ANQGSEA. The V gene lost 7 bases and the J gene lost 5 bases, with 6 bases spanning the gap. The CDR3 is CSGRDEQYF. The CDR3 DNA is TGCAGCGGGAGGGACGAGCAGTACTTC.

This sequence joins TRBV7-3 and TRBJ2-5, with TRBD2 identical over 7 bases. The J segment lost 0 bases and the V segment lost 2 bases, leaving 3 bases of the junction unmatched. The CDR3 is 15 amino acids. The V gene's germline CDR1 is SGHTA and CDR2 FQGTGA. Here the CDR3 reads CASSLDGGYQETQYF. In DNA form, the CDR3 reads TGTGCCAGCAGCTTAGACGGGGGGTACCAAGAGACCCAGTACTTC.

This clone came up once. The rearrangement uses TRBV28 and TRBJ2-5; possibly TRBD2 for D (6 bases). The CDR3 contains 15 residues. Germline CDR1 and CDR2: MDHEN and SYDVKM. Trimming left V 5 bases short and J 4 bases short, with 17 bases between. CDR3 protein: CASSPRLESVETQYF. The CDR3 DNA is TGTGCCAGCAGTCCCCGACTAGAATCGGTAGAGACCCAGTACTTC.

The chain joins TRBV7-6 to TRBJ2-7; the D gene could be TRBD1 or TRBD2 (5 bases each). Germline CDR1 SGHVS, CDR2 FNYEAQ. V shed 1 base and J shed 3 bases, with 13 bases lying between them. The CDR3 has 15 amino acids. The CDR3, as DNA: TGTGCCAGCAGCTTAGTATCCGGGGCTCACTACGAGCAGTACTTC. Its protein product is CASSLVSGAHYEQYF.

The chain is built from TRBV5-1 and TRBJ1-5; no clear D gene. CDR3 length: 14 amino acids. The germline V gene has CDR1 SGHRS and CDR2 YFSETQ. The V gene lost 3 bases and the J gene lost 6 bases, with 13 bases spanning the gap. The CDR3 is CASSSLKRCQPQHF. The CDR3 bases are TGCGCCAGCAGCTCGCTAAAACGGTGTCAGCCCCAGCATTTT.

The gene calls are TRBV23-1 and TRBJ2-3, with TRBD2 identical over 8 bases. TRBV23-1 is placed among ORFs of uncertain function. Trimming removed 1 base from V and 8 bases from J; junction bases left unmatched: 17. This CDR3 comprises 18 residues. The CDR3 nucleotides read TGCGCCAGCAGTCAATGCTCCGGGGGGGCCCATTCGGGAGGTACGCAGTATTTT. Residues: CASSQCSGGAHSGGTQYF.

A remark on this clone: Different DNA sequences within this sample yield the same CDR3. V and J are TRBV5-1 and TRBJ2-6; the D gene is possibly TRBD1 (5 bases). The CDR3 has 15 residues. Germline V gene lookup returns CDR1 SGHRS and CDR2 YFSETQ. Trimming took 2 bases from V and 1 from J, leaving 7 bases between them. The CDR3 region is CASSLTGSGANVLTF. Here the CDR3 DNA reads TGCGCCAGCAGCTTAACAGGTTCTGGGGCCAACGTCCTGACTTTC. Drawing the rest from reference TRBV5-1 and TRBJ2-6, the complete variable domain is KAGVTQTPRYLIKTRGQQVTLSCSPISGHRSVSWYQQTPGQGLQFLFEYFSETQRNKGNFPGRFSGRQFSNSRSEMNVSTLELGDSALYLCASSLTGSGANVLTFGAGSRLTVL.

To note about this clone: A read error may produce the germline difference seen at one junction end. J is TRBJ2-5 and V is TRBV28, with D maybe TRBD2 (6 bases). Per the germline V gene, CDR1 is MDHEN and CDR2 is SYDVKM. The CDR3 length is 15 residues. The CDR3 protein is CASSSVGGPKEAQYF. In DNA form, the CDR3 reads TGTGCCAGCAGTTCGGTCGGGGGACCAAAAGAGGCCCAGTACTTC.

The rearrangement uses TRBV19 and TRBJ2-3; D uncertain. Germline V gives CDR1 LNHDA, CDR2 SQIVND (reference sequence). CDR3 length: 15 residues. The V end was cut by 7 bases, the J end by 4 bases, with 18 bases between. The CDR3 DNA follows: TGTGCCAGTACCGTGTCTGGGGTAGTCGCAGATACGCAGTATTTT. This gives the protein CASTVSGVVADTQYF. Full variable domain (remainder filled in from reference TRBV19 and TRBJ2-3): DGGITQSPKYLFRKEGQNVTLSCEQNLNHDAMYWYRQDPGQGLRLIYYSQIVNDFQKGDIAEGYSVSREKKESFPLTVTSAQKNPTAFYLCASTVSGVVADTQYFGPGTRLTVL.

This clone was counted a few times. This sample also contains other DNA sequences that code for the same CDR3. This chain links TRBV28 with TRBJ1-2, with D uncertain. The CDR3 is 12 amino acids. The V gene's germline CDR1 is MDHEN and CDR2 SYDVKM. The germline V and J ends were trimmed by 5 bases and 4 bases, with 8 bases remaining between them. CDR3 nucleotides: TGTGCCAGCAGTCCCCTGAGCTATGGCTACACCTTC. Translated: CASSPLSYGYTF.

The rearrangement joins TRBV4-3 to TRBJ2-1; D is ambiguous. Germline lookup yields CDR1 LGHNA and CDR2 YSLEER. Trimming took off 4 bases at V and 5 bases at J, with 12 bases between the two ends. There are 14 residues in the CDR3. DNA for the CDR3: TGCGCCAGCAGCCTCCAACTCGGCAACAATGAGCAGTTCTTC. It encodes CASSLQLGNNEQFF.

J is TRBJ2-5 and V is TRBV6-5; D assignment may be TRBD1 or TRBD2 (7 bases each). Trimming pared 8 bases from V and 3 bases from J, leaving 13 bases between. Germline V lookup: CDR1 MNHEY, CDR2 SVGAGI. The CDR3 loop spans 13 amino acids. The CDR3 region is CASRGGGKETQYF. Written as DNA, the CDR3 is TGTGCCAGCCGGGGAGGGGGCAAAGAGACCCAGTACTTC.

This chain connects TRBV9 to TRBJ2-2; D possibly corresponds to TRBD2 (7 bases). The CDR3 sequence is 17 residues long. Trimming left V 6 bases short and J 2 bases short, with 20 bases between. Germline CDR1 is SGDLS and CDR2 is YYNGEE. CDR3 sequence: CASTRLAGTTNTGELFF. The CDR3 bases are TGTGCCAGCACTAGACTAGCTGGGACAACCAACACCGGGGAGCTGTTTTTT. Supplemented by reference TRBV9 and TRBJ2-2, the full variable domain reads DSGVTQTPKHLITATGQRVTLRCSPRSGDLSVYWYQQSLDQGLQFLIQYYNGEERAKGNILERFSAQQFPDLHSELNLSSLELGDSALYFCASTRLAGTTNTGELFFGEGSRLTVL.

As for this clone: Mismatch with germline at one junction end may stem from a read error. The same CDR3 arises from other DNA sequences in this sample as well. The V call is TRBV20-1, the J call TRBJ2-3, with unresolved D. From germline, CDR1 is DFQATT and CDR2 SNEGSKA (reference sequence). This CDR3 contains 11 residues. The CDR3 reads CSARVGDTQYF. The CDR3 coding sequence is TGCAGTGCCAGAGTGGGGGATACGCAGTATTTT.

The chain has TRBV6-5 and TRBJ2-7; D is undetermined. The germline V gene has CDR1 MNHEY and CDR2 SVGAGI. V was pared by 3 bases and J by 7 bases, with 10 bases between. The CDR3 spans 12 residues. The CDR3 coding sequence is TGTGCCAGCAGTTATAGGCTGGGTGAGCAGTACTTC. The encoded protein is CASSYRLGEQYF.

This CDR3 is CASSLRAPGQGSGELFF. The CDR3 DNA reads as TGTGCCAGCAGCTTAAGGGCTCCGGGACAGGGTTCCGGGGAGCTGTTTTTT. The chain joins TRBV7-6 to TRBJ2-2, with 9 bases lining up with TRBD1. V was clipped by 2 bases and J by 6 bases; unmatched bases: 10. This CDR3 has 17 amino acids. Per the germline V gene, CDR1 is SGHVS and CDR2 is FNYEAQ.

This clone has more than one count but fewer than ten. The junction shows a germline mismatch at one end, possibly a read error. V gene TRBV27 combines with J gene TRBJ2-2, with D unresolved. The germline V gene encodes CDR1 MNHEY and CDR2 SMNVEV (reference sequence). CDR3 length: 14 amino acids. Written as DNA, the CDR3 is TGTGCCAGCAGTTTACGAACGAACCCCGGGGAGCTGTTTTTT. This gives the protein CASSLRTNPGELFF.